Presented here are 30 T cell receptor beta chains from one specimen sequenced in a study of blood T cell repertoires in COVID-19. The repertoire was sequenced with immunoSEQ multiplex PCR; TCRdb's copy has only in-frame clones and lacks some. The sample lists just under 100,000 clones; more than 70% were seen once. Sequencing was performed on peripheral blood. Every receptor here comes from a woman in her fifties or sixties in a cohort sampled during active or convalescent COVID-19.

The V gene is TRBV3-1 (or the pseudogene TRBV3-2), the J gene TRBJ1-6, with a tentative D call TRBD1 (5 bases). The CDR3 extends over 13 amino acids. V lost 8 bases and J 8 bases, leaving 13 bases between the germline ends. Germline values: CDR1 LGHDT, CDR2 YNNKEL (reference sequence). CDR3 in amino acids: CASSHGGDSPLHF. CDR3 sequence (DNA): TGTGCCAGCTCCCACGGGGGGGATTCACCCCTCCACTTT.

The CDR3 nucleotides are TGTGCCAGCTCACCAGGAGGGGGCCGAACAGATACGCAGTATTTT. Translation: CASSPGGGRTDTQYF. V and J are TRBV18 and TRBJ2-3; the D gene is possibly TRBD1 (7 bases). The CDR3 consists of 15 residues. Trimming removed 2 bases at V and 3 bases at J, with 12 bases between. The germline CDR1 and CDR2 sequences are KGHSH and LQKENI.

This rearrangement joins TRBV10-2 to TRBJ2-1, with TRBD2 matching over 10 bases. V shed 3 bases and J 10 bases; nucleotides not matched to a gene: 9. Germline loops: CDR1 WSHSY, CDR2 SAAADI. The CDR3 contains 15 residues. CDR3: CASSESSGGAGEQFF. CDR3 nucleotides: TGCGCCAGCAGTGAATCCAGCGGGGGGGCAGGCGAGCAGTTCTTC.

The chain employs TRBV4-1 and TRBJ2-5; 10 nucleotides line up with TRBD2. CDR1 is MGHRA and CDR2 is YSYEKL in the germline V gene. The CDR3 spans 19 residues. V trimming: 2 bases; J trimming: 4 bases; junction bases outside the gene matches: 16. This chain's CDR3 is CASSQLHTSGVTGRETQYF. The CDR3 bases are TGCGCCAGCAGCCAATTGCACACTAGCGGGGTCACGGGGAGAGAGACCCAGTACTTC.

V is TRBV7-9 and J is TRBJ1-4; 7 bases agree with TRBD1. CDR1 and CDR2 from the germline V gene are SEHNR and FQNEAQ (reference sequence). CDR3 length equals 16 residues. V lost 3 bases to trimming and J lost 0 bases; unmatched junction nucleotides: 4. The CDR3 coding sequence is TGTGCCAGCAGCTTTTTAGGGGGCTCAACTAATGAAAAACTGTTTTTT. Translated: CASSFLGGSTNEKLFF.

The chain couples TRBV20-1 to TRBJ2-7, with 10 bases identical to TRBD1. Germline CDR1 is DFQATT and CDR2 is SNEGSKA (reference sequence). The trim removed 5 bases at V and 7 bases at J, leaving 2 bases unmatched. CDR3 length: 11 residues. The CDR3, as DNA: TGCAGTGCTCGGACAGGGGGGGAGCAGTACTTC. Its protein product is CSARTGGEQYF.

There are a few counts of this clone. Within the sample, other DNA sequences also encode this same CDR3. The V and J genes are TRBV18 and TRBJ2-7; TRBD2 aligns across 7 bases. The CDR3 extends over 14 amino acids. Germline CDR1 is KGHSH and CDR2 is LQKENI. Trimming at V came to 0 bases and at J to 3 bases, leaving 2 bases not matched to a gene. The CDR3 sequence is CASSPPGGNYEQYF. In DNA form, the CDR3 reads TGTGCCAGCTCACCACCGGGAGGGAACTACGAGCAGTACTTC.

V and J are TRBV7-9 and TRBJ1-1, with unresolved D. The CDR3 runs 13 residues. Germline values: CDR1 SEHNR, CDR2 FQNEAQ (reference sequence). V was trimmed by 5 bases and J by 1 base, leaving 8 bases between them. CDR3: CASSPQANTEAFF. Written as DNA, the CDR3 is TGTGCCAGCAGCCCCCAGGCGAACACTGAAGCTTTCTTT.

The chain combines TRBV19 with TRBJ1-5, with 10 bases that match TRBD1. From germline, CDR1 is LNHDA and CDR2 SQIVND (reference sequence). The length of the CDR3 is 17 residues. V lost 6 bases, J lost 0 bases, and 8 bases stayed unmatched. The CDR3 DNA sequence: TGTGCCAGTAGCCCCGGACAGGGGGGGTATAGCAATCAGCCCCAGCATTTT. It specifies CASSPGQGGYSNQPQHF.

The CDR3 DNA reads TGTGCCACCGCATTACAGGGTCCTAACACCGGGGAGCTGTTTTTT. This gives the protein CATALQGPNTGELFF. This chain uses TRBV2 with TRBJ2-2; tentative D call: TRBD1 (6 bases). Trimming left V 10 bases short and J 2 bases short, with 17 bases between. Germline V gives CDR1 SNHLY, CDR2 FYNNEI. The CDR3 loop spans 15 amino acids.

J is TRBJ1-2 and V is TRBV24-1; TRBD1 might be the D (6 bases). CDR3 length equals 14 residues. Germline lookup yields CDR1 KGHDR and CDR2 SFDVKD. With 6 bases removed from V and 7 bases from J, the gap between germline ends came to 17 bases. The CDR3 DNA reads as TGTGCCACCAGTCAAACGGGGGGGGCGGCTGGCTACACCTTC. Translation: CATSQTGGAAGYTF.

This chain connects TRBV15 to TRBJ2-3, with D unresolved. The CDR3 covers 13 residues. Trimming removed 0 bases from V and 8 bases from J, with 9 bases in between. Germline loops: CDR1 LNHNV, CDR2 YYDKDF (reference sequence). The CDR3 DNA reads as TGTGCCACCAGCAGAGACTTCACGAGTACGCAGTATTTT. Protein product: CATSRDFTSTQYF.

The chain links TRBV28 to TRBJ2-7; the match to TRBD1 covers 10 bases. V lost 5 bases and J lost 3; bases outside the gene matches: 4. This CDR3 has 14 amino acids. The V gene's germline CDR1 is MDHEN and CDR2 SYDVKM. The CDR3 loop is CASSPGTGVYEQYF. The CDR3 DNA sequence: TGTGCCAGCAGTCCCGGGACAGGGGTCTACGAGCAGTACTTC. The full variable domain, completed using reference TRBV28 and TRBJ2-7, is DVKVTQSSRYLVKRTGEKVFLECVQDMDHENMFWYRQDPGLGLRLIYFSYDVKMKEKGDIPEGYSVSREKKERFSLILESASTNQTSMYLCASSPGTGVYEQYFGPGTRLTVT.

The J gene is TRBJ1-2, the V gene TRBV6-5; 7 nucleotides line up with TRBD1. This CDR3 is 14 amino acids long. Germline V gives CDR1 MNHEY, CDR2 SVGAGI. Unmatched junction bases numbered 5, after V lost 6 bases and J lost 1 base. The CDR3 sequence is CASRSGTVNYGYTF. In DNA form, the CDR3 reads TGTGCCAGCAGGTCCGGGACAGTTAACTATGGCTACACCTTC.

This rearrangement joins TRBV4-1 to TRBJ1-2, with 8 bases that match TRBD1. CDR1 and CDR2 from the germline V gene are MGHRA and YSYEKL. This CDR3 comprises 15 residues. J lost 6 bases, V lost 4 bases, and 10 bases had no gene match. The CDR3 sequence is CASSLRAGGDDGYTF. CDR3 DNA: TGCGCCAGCAGCCTACGGGCAGGGGGCGACGATGGCTACACCTTC.

The chain joins TRBV5-6 to TRBJ1-5; TRBD1 aligns across 9 bases. Germline CDR1 is SGHDT and CDR2 is YYEEEE. The CDR3 consists of 18 residues. Trimming at V came to 4 bases and at J to 2 bases, leaving 13 bases not matched to a gene. The CDR3 reads CASSPTLPGQGGNQPQHF. The CDR3 DNA follows: TGTGCCAGCAGCCCAACGTTACCGGGACAGGGAGGCAATCAGCCCCAGCATTTT.

The DNA for the CDR3 is TGTGCCAGCAGCTTTGGGGGGGTCATGAACACTGAAGCTTTCTTT. Translating gives CASSFGGVMNTEAFF. This chain joins TRBV5-6 and TRBJ1-1, with a tentative D call TRBD1 (5 bases). V was cut by 2 bases and J by 0 bases, with 11 bases left in between. Germline CDR1 reads SGHDT; CDR2 reads YYEEEE. The CDR3 covers 15 residues. Complete variable domain (other parts from reference TRBV5-6 and TRBJ1-1): DAGVTQSPTHLIKTRGQQVTLRCSPKSGHDTVSWYQQALGQGPQFIFQYYEEEERQRGNFPDRFSGHQFPNYSSELNVNALLLGDSALYLCASSFGGVMNTEAFFGQGTRLTVV.

This chain connects TRBV3-1 (or the pseudogene TRBV3-2) to TRBJ2-1; TRBD2 aligns across 13 bases. Germline CDR1 is LGHDT and CDR2 is YNNKEL (reference sequence). CDR3 size: 19 residues. The junction had 6 bases not matched to a gene; V was cut back by 1 base and J by 0 bases. CDR3 DNA: TGTGCCAGCAGCCAAGGGGGACTAGCGGGATCAGCCTCCTACAATGAGCAGTTCTTC. Protein product: CASSQGGLAGSASYNEQFF.

This clone appeared a single time. The chain employs TRBV7-9 and TRBJ2-1, with TRBD2 matching 7 bases. Germline lookup yields CDR1 SEHNR and CDR2 FQNEAQ (reference sequence). This CDR3 contains 19 residues. The V segment lost 5 bases and the J segment 8 bases; nucleotides outside the gene matches: 24. The CDR3 DNA sequence: TGTGCCAGCAGCCCCGCCCAATTTAATCGTGGCGGGGGTACGTATGAGCAGTTCTTC. The encoded protein is CASSPAQFNRGGGTYEQFF.

This clone appeared a few times. This chain links TRBV9 with TRBJ2-7, with 12 positions matching TRBD1. Germline V gene lookup returns CDR1 SGDLS and CDR2 YYNGEE. CDR3 length: 16 amino acids. Trimming at V came to 0 bases and at J to 7 bases, leaving 8 bases not matched to a gene. As DNA, the CDR3 is TGTGCCAGCAGCGTAGAACCGGGACAGGGGGCAAGAGAGCAGTACTTC. Protein sequence: CASSVEPGQGAREQYF.

This chain uses TRBV29-1 with TRBJ2-7, with a tentative D call TRBD1 (5 bases). Looked up from germline, CDR1 is SQVTM and CDR2 is ANQGSEA. V was cut by 3 bases and J by 3 bases, with 12 bases left in between. The CDR3 spans 13 residues. CDR3 sequence reads: CSVDQGSVYEQYF. DNA of the CDR3: TGCAGCGTTGATCAGGGATCGGTCTACGAGCAGTACTTC.

V gene TRBV5-1 combines with J gene TRBJ2-1; the match to TRBD2 covers 10 bases. CDR1 is SGHRS and CDR2 is YFSETQ in the germline V gene. Germline trimming cut 3 bases from V and 10 bases from J; bases unmatched to any gene: 13. This CDR3 is 16 amino acids long. The CDR3 region is CASSSSSGGPSREQFF. CDR3 bases: TGCGCCAGCAGCTCCTCTAGCGGGGGCCCTTCTAGGGAGCAGTTCTTC. The variable domain in full, completed from reference TRBV5-1 and TRBJ2-1, reads KAGVTQTPRYLIKTRGQQVTLSCSPISGHRSVSWYQQTPGQGLQFLFEYFSETQRNKGNFPGRFSGRQFSNSRSEMNVSTLELGDSALYLCASSSSSGGPSREQFFGPGTRLTVL.

This chain links TRBV7-2 with TRBJ1-6, with 9 nucleotides matching TRBD1. The ends lost 3 bases at V and 11 bases at J; junction bases unmatched: 8. The CDR3 consists of 15 residues. In germline, CDR1 is SGHTA, CDR2 FQGNSA. CDR3 nucleotide sequence: TGTGCCAGCAGCTTGCTCGGGACAGGGATGACACCCCTCCACTTT. Translation gives CASSLLGTGMTPLHF.

The chain has TRBV7-2 and TRBJ1-4; no definite D call. The germline V and J ends were trimmed by 3 bases and 1 base, with 12 bases remaining between them. Germline loops: CDR1 SGHTA, CDR2 FQGNSA. The CDR3 spans 16 residues. The CDR3 loop is CASSLDFFRTNEKLFF. CDR3 nucleotide sequence: TGTGCCAGCAGCTTGGACTTTTTCAGAACTAATGAAAAACTGTTTTTT.

This sequence joins TRBV3-1 (or the pseudogene TRBV3-2) and TRBJ1-4, with 7 bases lining up with TRBD1. This CDR3 has 14 residues. Per germline, CDR1 LGHDT and CDR2 YNNKEL (reference sequence). With V trimmed by 5 bases and J by 4 bases, 4 bases remained unmatched. In DNA form, the CDR3 reads TGTGCCAGCAGCAAGGGGACAGATAATGAAAAACTGTTTTTT. Protein: CASSKGTDNEKLFF.

The chain carries TRBV2 and TRBJ2-2; possible D gene TRBD1, 5 bases. V lost 10 bases and J lost 0, with 12 bases in between. This CDR3 comprises 14 residues. Germline V CDR1 and CDR2: SNHLY, FYNNEI. The CDR3 spells CATLDRSNTGELFF. The DNA of the CDR3 is TGTGCCACACTTGACAGATCGAACACCGGGGAGCTGTTTTTT.

The chain has TRBV5-4 and TRBJ1-6, with D tentatively TRBD1 (5 bases). The germline gives CDR1 SGHNT, CDR2 YYREEE (reference sequence). V was shortened by 3 bases and J by 6 bases, with 16 bases between the two germline ends. The CDR3 has 16 residues. CDR3 in amino acids: CASSSGPGVPNSPLHF. Written as DNA, the CDR3 is TGTGCCAGCAGCTCCGGACCGGGGGTGCCTAATTCACCCCTCCACTTT.

V is TRBV5-1 and J is TRBJ2-1, with TRBD2 identical over 10 bases. CDR1 and CDR2 (germline): SGHRS, YFSETQ. Unmatched junction bases numbered 12, after V lost 3 bases and J lost 9 bases. The CDR3 extends over 16 amino acids. The CDR3 reads CASSYPRAGGPSEQFF. The CDR3 DNA sequence: TGCGCCAGCAGCTACCCCCGAGCGGGAGGGCCGAGTGAGCAGTTCTTC.

The chain carries TRBV28 and TRBJ1-4; TRBD1 matches 7 bases. The V segment lost 7 bases and the J segment 4 bases; nucleotides outside the gene matches: 3. CDR3 length: 13 amino acids. The germline V gene has CDR1 MDHEN and CDR2 SYDVKM. The CDR3 protein is CASTPGGNEKLFF. The CDR3 DNA follows: TGTGCCAGCACCCCAGGGGGTAATGAAAAACTGTTTTTT.

The gene calls are TRBV5-1 and TRBJ1-1; D unresolved. Germline CDR1 SGHRS, CDR2 YFSETQ. Trimming stripped 2 bases from V and 3 bases from J, with 11 bases between. The CDR3 covers 14 residues. Here the CDR3 DNA reads TGCGCCAGCAGCTTTTCACCCACGGACACTGAAGCTTTCTTT. Protein product: CASSFSPTDTEAFF.